What follows are 10 T cell receptor beta chains derived from one specimen sequenced in a study of T cell responses to AZD1222 COVID-19 vaccine. Produced via immunoSEQ multiplex PCR; TCRdb's table is partial and in-frame only. The table records 100,000 or so clones, roughly 80% of them present only once. The sequencing here drew on peripheral blood, taken on day 0 of AZD1222 vaccination. Receptors were obtained from an adult in good health.

J is TRBJ1-2 and V is TRBV29-1; TRBD1 is a possible D gene (5 bases). This CDR3 contains 12 residues. CDR1 and CDR2 from the germline V gene are SQVTM and ANQGSEA. V lost 6 bases and J lost 5, with 13 bases in between. CDR3 DNA sequence: TGCAGCGTCAAGTTGGGGGGATATGGCTACACCTTC. Protein sequence: CSVKLGGYGYTF.

The genes are TRBV27 and TRBJ2-2; maybe TRBD2 (6 bases). The length of the CDR3 is 18 residues. Germline-derived CDR1 and CDR2 are MNHEY and SMNVEV (reference sequence). The ends were cut back, 3 bases at V and 2 bases at J, with 19 bases in the middle. In nucleotides, the CDR3 is TGTGCCAGCAGTTTCTCCGTAATCGGGACTCCTAACACCGGGGAGCTGTTTTTT. Protein sequence: CASSFSVIGTPNTGELFF.

The V and J genes are TRBV19 and TRBJ2-2, with D perhaps being TRBD1 or TRBD2 (5 bases each). The CDR3 totals 16 residues. CDR1 LNHDA and CDR2 SQIVND come from the germline V gene (reference sequence). The ends were cut back, 7 bases at V and 2 bases at J, with 17 bases in the middle. CDR3 sequence (DNA): TGTGCCAGTATGGGGACGAGAGGGACCAACACCGGGGAGCTGTTTTTT. Protein sequence: CASMGTRGTNTGELFF. The variable domain in full, with the rest retrieved from reference TRBV19 and TRBJ2-2, is DGGITQSPKYLFRKEGQNVTLSCEQNLNHDAMYWYRQDPGQGLRLIYYSQIVNDFQKGDIAEGYSVSREKKESFPLTVTSAQKNPTAFYLCASMGTRGTNTGELFFGEGSRLTVL.

V gene TRBV4-3 combines with J gene TRBJ2-2; D unresolved. CDR1 is LGHNA and CDR2 is YSLEER in the germline V gene. This CDR3 comprises 11 residues. The V and J ends lost 1 base and 6 bases respectively, with 0 bases between them. The CDR3 DNA is TGCGCCAGCAGCCAAGCCGGGGAGCTGTTTTTT. Translated: CASSQAGELFF.

The genes are TRBV29-1 and TRBJ1-1; unclear D gene. From germline, CDR1 is SQVTM and CDR2 ANQGSEA. The CDR3 has 11 residues. The ends were cut back, 3 bases at V and 11 bases at J, with 13 bases in the middle. The CDR3 DNA follows: TGCAGCGTTGATTCTTGGGTCGGGGCTTTCTTT. Its translation: CSVDSWVGAFF.

The chain employs TRBV11-3 and TRBJ1-1, with D hard to call. The V end lost 5 bases, the J end lost 0 bases, and 13 bases lay between the germline ends. Germline-derived CDR1 and CDR2 are SGHNT and YENEEA. The CDR3 loop spans 15 amino acids. CDR3 residues: CASSLSPGLNTEAFF. The CDR3 DNA reads as TGTGCCAGCAGCCTATCCCCTGGTCTGAACACTGAAGCTTTCTTT.

The chain couples TRBV7-2 to TRBJ2-2; 7 nucleotides agree with TRBD2. Germline assignment: CDR1 SGHTA and CDR2 FQGNSA. The CDR3 sequence is 14 residues long. Trimming at V came to 7 bases and at J to 7 bases, leaving 9 bases not matched to a gene. The CDR3 here is CASTPPGGGGELFF. Here the CDR3 DNA reads TGTGCCAGCACCCCACCGGGGGGAGGCGGGGAGCTGTTTTTT.

This sequence joins TRBV6-4 and TRBJ1-2, with 8 bases that match TRBD1. V shed 3 bases and J 2 bases; nucleotides not matched to a gene: 11. CDR3 length: 17 residues. Germline CDR1 and CDR2: MRHNA and SNTAGT. Here the CDR3 reads CASSEAGGSEANYGYTF. The CDR3 DNA is TGTGCCAGCAGTGAAGCAGGGGGCTCGGAAGCGAACTATGGCTACACCTTC.

The chain uses TRBV9 and TRBJ1-6, with D unclear. Germline V gives CDR1 SGDLS, CDR2 YYNGEE. V lost 0 bases and J lost 10, with 8 bases in between. The CDR3 is 13 amino acids. CDR3 region: CASSVAGGSPLHF. Written as DNA, the CDR3 is TGTGCCAGCAGCGTAGCGGGCGGCTCACCCCTCCACTTT.

The V gene is TRBV4-3, the J gene TRBJ1-2, with D maybe TRBD1 (5 bases). The CDR3 extends over 13 amino acids. The V gene lost 3 bases and the J gene lost 8 bases, with 13 bases spanning the gap. Germline V gene lookup returns CDR1 LGHNA and CDR2 YSLEER. CDR3 coding DNA: TGCGCCAGCAGCCACGGGACCCCCGAGGGCTACACCTTC. Encoded protein: CASSHGTPEGYTF.